The next 18 T cell receptor beta chains were all read from a single sample in a study of T-cell reconstitution after alpha-beta-depleted transplantation in children. The TCRbeta library was prepared with unique molecular identifiers. TCRdb analysed the PCR reads with MiXCR anew, one entry per CDR3 protein. The sample carries about 580,000 distinct CDR3 sequences, under 25% recorded once. Specimen: PBMCs, mostly from graft donor cells, collected 360 days after TCRalphabeta/CD19-depleted stem cell transplant. These receptors were obtained from a boy under three years old who had a stem cell transplant for acute myeloid leukemia, so the T cells may come from the graft donor.

This clonotype was picked up a small number of times. The gene calls are TRBV6-1 and TRBJ2-3; TRBD2 is a possible D gene (7 bases). The V end lost 7 bases, the J end lost 0 bases, and 14 bases lay between the germline ends. Germline assignment: CDR1 MNHNS and CDR2 SASEGT. The CDR3 is 15 amino acids. The CDR3 is CASNPGGLSTDTQYF. The CDR3 coding sequence is TGTGCCAGCAACCCCGGGGGGCTAAGCACAGATACGCAGTATTTT.

This clonotype was counted ten times or more. This chain joins TRBV29-1 and TRBJ1-1; D unresolved. Deletions cut 5 bases from V and 1 base from J, with 14 bases between. The CDR3 consists of 14 residues. CDR1 and CDR2 (germline): SQVTM, ANQGSEA. The CDR3 reads CSVCPDTANTEAFF. CDR3 in DNA: TGCAGCGTTTGCCCCGACACCGCGAACACTGAAGCTTTCTTT.

This clonotype was seen at least ten times. The gene calls are TRBV29-1 and TRBJ1-1, with a possible D match to TRBD1 (6 bases). Looked up from germline, CDR1 is SQVTM and CDR2 is ANQGSEA. The CDR3 sequence is 12 residues long. In DNA, the CDR3 is TGCAGTGCTGGACAGTTGAACACTGAAGCTTTCTTT. The encoded protein is CSAGQLNTEAFF.

The chain combines TRBV2 with TRBJ2-5; perhaps TRBD2 as D (5 bases). The germline V and J ends were trimmed by 1 base and 8 bases, with 11 bases remaining between them. CDR3 length equals 13 residues. Germline-derived CDR1 and CDR2 are SNHLY and FYNNEI. This CDR3 is CASSEGAPGTQYF. The CDR3 DNA reads TGTGCCAGCAGTGAAGGAGCCCCGGGAACCCAGTACTTC.

This clonotype has a count of ten or more. The CDR3 sequence is CASSLGPGPYEQYV. For the CDR3, the DNA is TGTGCCAGCAGCTTAGGCCCAGGGCCCTACGAGCAGTACGTC. This chain connects TRBV11-2 to TRBJ2-7, with a weak D call TRBD1 (5 bases). CDR3 length: 14 residues. V was trimmed by 1 base and J by 2 bases, leaving 9 bases between them. Germline CDR1 is SGHAT and CDR2 is FQNNGV.

The sample holds many counts of this clonotype. This sequence joins TRBV29-1 and TRBJ1-1; 9 nucleotides match TRBD1. Germline CDR1 and CDR2: SQVTM and ANQGSEA. V lost 8 bases and J lost 5; bases outside the gene matches: 9. The CDR3 covers 13 residues. In nucleotides, the CDR3 is TGCAGCTTAAAACGACAGGGGGGGACTGAAGCTTTCTTT. It specifies CSLKRQGGTEAFF. The full variable domain, its missing parts supplied by reference TRBV29-1 and TRBJ1-1, is SAVISQKPSRDICQRGTSLTIQCQVDSQVTMMFWYRQQPGQSLTLIATANQGSEATYESGFVIDKFPISRPNLTFSTLTVSNMSPEDSSIYLCSLKRQGGTEAFFGQGTRLTVV.

The chain's CDR3 is CASSQARTGMNEQFF. The CDR3, as DNA: TGCGCCAGCAGCCAGGCGCGGACAGGGATGAATGAGCAGTTCTTC. The rearrangement links TRBV4-3 to TRBJ2-1; 8 bases are a match to TRBD1. J lost 7 bases, V lost 3 bases, and 8 bases had no gene match. Germline V CDR1 and CDR2: LGHNA, YSLEER. The CDR3 runs to 15 residues.

This sequence joins TRBV27 and TRBJ2-7; perhaps D is TRBD1 or TRBD2 (6 bases each). The CDR3 sequence is 14 residues long. Germline lookup yields CDR1 MNHEY and CDR2 SMNVEV (reference sequence). V was shortened by 6 bases and J by 0 bases, with 12 bases between the two germline ends. CDR3 in DNA: TGTGCCAGCAGCGTGGGGGGCGGCTCCTACGAGCAGTACGTC. The encoded protein is CASSVGGGSYEQYV.

The J gene is TRBJ2-3, the V gene TRBV20-1; D is possibly TRBD2 (7 bases). The CDR3 length is 18 residues. CDR1 and CDR2 from the germline V gene are DFQATT and SNEGSKA (reference sequence). V lost 1 base and J 3 bases, leaving 23 bases between the germline ends. CDR3 sequence: CSARVGGGTPLWTDTQYF. Here the CDR3 DNA reads TGCAGTGCTAGAGTAGGGGGGGGCACCCCGCTGTGGACAGATACGCAGTATTTT.

This clonotype was counted many times. The V gene is TRBV20-1, the J gene TRBJ1-5; TRBD1 might be the D (6 bases). Germline CDR1 is DFQATT and CDR2 is SNEGSKA (reference sequence). Trimming took off 6 bases at V and 2 bases at J, with 14 bases between the two ends. The length of the CDR3 is 14 residues. CDR3 DNA sequence: TGCAGTGCCCGAGGGGGTGGTGGCAATCAGCCCCAGCATTTT. Residues: CSARGGGGNQPQHF.

This clonotype was seen at least ten times. The chain uses TRBV20-1 and TRBJ1-2; D gene unclear. With 5 bases removed from V and 2 bases from J, the gap between germline ends came to 9 bases. The CDR3 spans 12 residues. Germline lookup yields CDR1 DFQATT and CDR2 SNEGSKA (reference sequence). The CDR3 sequence is CSAPDPNYGYTF. CDR3 in DNA: TGCAGTGCTCCTGATCCCAACTATGGCTACACCTTC.

On this clonotype itself: This clone may be a read error of a much larger clone one base away. Lacking the conserved final phenylalanine or tryptophan, this CDR3 likely reflects a read error. The chain joins TRBV27 to TRBJ1-5; D remains ambiguous. Germline V CDR1 and CDR2: MNHEY, SMNVEV (reference sequence). The CDR3 totals 17 residues. V dropped 4 bases and J dropped 0 bases, with 16 bases sitting between them. In nucleotides, the CDR3 is TGTGCCAGCAGTTCCCACCGAGAACGGCTTAGCAATCAGCCCCAGCATTGT. Translated: CASSSHRERLSNQPQHC.

J is TRBJ2-1 and V is TRBV7-3, with unresolved D. Germline CDR1 SGHTA, CDR2 FQGTGA. With 4 bases removed from V and 4 bases from J, the gap between germline ends came to 8 bases. CDR3 size: 13 residues. CDR3 bases: TGTGCCAGCAGCTCCGACGCTTACAATGAGCAGTTCTTC. Amino acid sequence: CASSSDAYNEQFF.

This clonotype was recorded at least ten times. The chain uses TRBV4-3 and TRBJ2-7; 7 nucleotides match TRBD2. Trimming at V came to 3 bases and at J to 0 bases, leaving 2 bases not matched to a gene. From germline, CDR1 is LGHNA and CDR2 YSLEER. This CDR3 is built from 14 residues. The CDR3 reads CASSQGGSSYEQYF. The CDR3 nucleotides are TGCGCCAGCAGCCAGGGGGGGTCCTCCTACGAGCAGTACTTC.

The rearrangement joins TRBV12-3 or TRBV12-4 to TRBJ1-2; D gene ambiguous. V lost 2 bases, J lost 6 bases, and 13 bases lay in between. The length of the CDR3 is 14 residues. CDR3 sequence (DNA): TGTGCCAGCAGTTTAAGGGCAGTAATAAATGGCTACACCTTC. This encodes CASSLRAVINGYTF.

The chain combines TRBV11-3 with TRBJ2-3; a weak D match, TRBD2 (6 bases). Germline values: CDR1 SGHNT, CDR2 YENEEA. The CDR3 is 16 residues long. V dropped 4 bases and J dropped 4 bases, with 18 bases sitting between them. CDR3 sequence: CASSSGPGREADTQYF. The DNA of the CDR3 is TGTGCCAGCAGCTCGGGACCAGGAAGGGAGGCAGATACGCAGTATTTT.

This chain links TRBV12-5 with TRBJ1-1; D ambiguous. From germline, CDR1 is LGHNT and CDR2 FRNRAP. The CDR3 spans 12 residues. Trimming shortened V by 5 bases and J by 10 bases, and 14 bases separated the two germline ends. The CDR3 spells CASGDRGGRAFF. The CDR3 DNA sequence: TGTGCTAGTGGTGACCGGGGTGGGAGAGCTTTCTTT. Together with reference TRBV12-5 and TRBJ1-1, the CDR3 gives the full variable domain: DARVTQTPRHKVTEMGQEVTMRCQPILGHNTVFWYRQTMMQGLELLAYFRNRAPLDDSGMPKDRFSAEMPDATLATLKIQPSEPRDSAVYFCASGDRGGRAFFGQGTRLTVV.

This clonotype has a handful of counts. V usage is TRBV29-1 and J usage is TRBJ2-1; D might be TRBD2 (5 bases). V was shortened by 7 bases and J by 6 bases, with 19 bases between the two germline ends. There are 14 residues in the CDR3. CDR1 is SQVTM and CDR2 is ANQGSEA in the germline V gene. The CDR3 sequence: CSGGPGVARNEQFF. The DNA for the CDR3 is TGCAGCGGAGGACCCGGGGTAGCGCGCAATGAGCAGTTCTTC.